The TCR beta chain under discussion was sequenced for a study of OX40 agonist ivuxolimab in advanced cancers. Study in general: Patients were treated with intravenous ivuxolimab, dosed at 0.01 to 10 mg/kg and infused every 2 weeks. Study results and limitations: Dosing at 0.1 to 3.0 mg/kg was accompanied by clonal expansion of CD4+ and CD8+ blood T cells by week 6.

It was autoimmune disease history or systemic immunosuppression that excluded patients. Concerning this clone: The antigen is not known.

The CDR3 is 14 amino acids. The germline gives CDR1 SGDLS, CDR2 YYNGEE. Trimming removed 3 bases at V and 3 bases at J, with 12 bases between. Sequencing was performed with immunoSEQ multiplex PCR; in TCRdb, only in-frame clones are kept and a portion is missing. The table lists about 61,000 clones, roughly 87% of them singletons. This TCR was recovered from an adult with an advanced solid tumor such as melanoma, head and neck, liver or kidney cancer. The genes are TRBV9 and TRBJ2-5; D is unclear. The sequencing here drew on CD4+ or CD8+ T cells sorted from blood, taken in a trial of the OX40 agonist ivuxolimab. The CDR3 DNA reads as TGTGCCAGCAGCGCCCCTTTCTGGGAAGAGACCCAGTACTTC. Encoded protein: CASSAPFWEETQYF.